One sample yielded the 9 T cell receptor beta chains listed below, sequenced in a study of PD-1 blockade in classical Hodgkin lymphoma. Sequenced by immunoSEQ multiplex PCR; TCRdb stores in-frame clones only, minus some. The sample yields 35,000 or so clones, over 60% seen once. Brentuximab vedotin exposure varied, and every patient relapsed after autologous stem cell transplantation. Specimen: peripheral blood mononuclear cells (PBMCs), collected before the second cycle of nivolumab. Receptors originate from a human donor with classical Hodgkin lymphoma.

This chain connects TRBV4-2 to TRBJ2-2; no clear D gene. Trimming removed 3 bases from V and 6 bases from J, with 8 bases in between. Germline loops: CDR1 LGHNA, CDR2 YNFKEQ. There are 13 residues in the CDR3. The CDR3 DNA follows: TGTGCCAGCAGCCAGAGTAGCTCCGGGGAGCTGTTTTTT. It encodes CASSQSSSGELFF.

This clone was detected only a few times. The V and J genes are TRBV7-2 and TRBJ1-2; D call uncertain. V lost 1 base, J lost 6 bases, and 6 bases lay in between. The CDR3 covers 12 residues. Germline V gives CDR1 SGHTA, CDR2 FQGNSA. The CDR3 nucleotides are TGTGCCAGCAGCTTAGATTGGAATGGCTACACCTTC. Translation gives CASSLDWNGYTF.

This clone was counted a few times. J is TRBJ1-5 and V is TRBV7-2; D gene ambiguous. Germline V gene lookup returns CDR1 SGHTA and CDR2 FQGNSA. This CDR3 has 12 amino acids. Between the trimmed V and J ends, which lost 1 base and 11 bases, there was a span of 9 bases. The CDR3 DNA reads TGTGCCAGCAGCTTAGACGGAGGCGCCCAGCATTTT. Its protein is CASSLDGGAQHF. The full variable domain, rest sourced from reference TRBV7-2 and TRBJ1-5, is GAGVSQSPSNKVTEKGKDVELRCDPISGHTALYWYRQSLGQGLEFLIYFQGNSAPDKSGLPSDRFSAERTGGSVSTLTIQRTQQEDSAVYLCASSLDGGAQHFGDGTRLSIL.

This CDR3 is CASSFGAGNFFPYTF. The CDR3 coding sequence is TGTGCCAGCAGTTTCGGCGCAGGGAACTTCTTCCCCTACACCTTC. V usage is TRBV7-8 and J usage is TRBJ1-2, with TRBD1 as a possible D gene (5 bases). CDR1 is SGHVS and CDR2 is FQNEAQ in the germline V gene. Trimming took 6 bases from V and 10 from J, leaving 24 bases between them. The CDR3 covers 15 residues.

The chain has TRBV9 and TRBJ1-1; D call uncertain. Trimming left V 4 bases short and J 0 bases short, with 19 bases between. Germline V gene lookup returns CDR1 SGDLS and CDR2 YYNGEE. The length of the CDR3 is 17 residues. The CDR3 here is CASSSGPGYPMNTEAFF. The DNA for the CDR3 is TGTGCCAGCAGCAGTGGACCCGGCTATCCCATGAACACTGAAGCTTTCTTT.

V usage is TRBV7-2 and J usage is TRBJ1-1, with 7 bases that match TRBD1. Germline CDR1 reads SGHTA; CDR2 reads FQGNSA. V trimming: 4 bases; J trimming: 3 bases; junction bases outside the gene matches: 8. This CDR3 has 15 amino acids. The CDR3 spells CASSSQSGTDTEAFF. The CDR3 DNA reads TGTGCCAGCAGCTCCCAGTCCGGGACAGACACTGAAGCTTTCTTT. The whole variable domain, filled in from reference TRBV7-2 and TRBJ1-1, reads GAGVSQSPSNKVTEKGKDVELRCDPISGHTALYWYRQSLGQGLEFLIYFQGNSAPDKSGLPSDRFSAERTGGSVSTLTIQRTQQEDSAVYLCASSSQSGTDTEAFFGQGTRLTVV.

The chain's CDR3 is CASSYGGSEAFF. The CDR3 coding sequence is TGTGCCAGCAGTTACGGGGGATCTGAAGCTTTCTTT. The chain carries TRBV6-6 and TRBJ1-1; tentatively, D is TRBD1 (5 bases). The ends were cut back, 2 bases at V and 6 bases at J, with 7 bases in the middle. Germline CDR1 and CDR2: MNHNY and SVGAGI (reference sequence). The CDR3 sequence is 12 residues long.

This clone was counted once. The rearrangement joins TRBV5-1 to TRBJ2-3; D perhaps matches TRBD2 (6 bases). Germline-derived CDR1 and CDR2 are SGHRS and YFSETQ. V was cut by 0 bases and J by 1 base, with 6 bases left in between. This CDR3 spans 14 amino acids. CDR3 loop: CASSLAGGTDTQYF. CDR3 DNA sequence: TGCGCCAGCAGCTTGGCGGGGGGCACAGATACGCAGTATTTT.

CDR3 DNA sequence: TGTGCCAGTAGTATGGTCCTTGGTAGCAATCAGCCCCAGCATTTT. Amino acid sequence: CASSMVLGSNQPQHF. The rearrangement joins TRBV19 to TRBJ1-5; D remains unclear. Germline V gene lookup returns CDR1 LNHDA and CDR2 SQIVND (reference sequence). CDR3 size: 15 residues. Deletions cut 3 bases from V and 0 bases from J, with 9 bases between.